The sequence of this TCR beta chain was determined in a study of blood T cells in healthy people across ages. The CDR3 has 14 amino acids. The V gene's germline CDR1 is MNHEY and CDR2 SMNVEV (reference sequence). V shed 0 bases, J shed 7 bases, and the junction held 2 bases outside the gene matches. Using a J-beta primer mix together with a sample-barcoded 5' primer, a second PCR was run for roughly 6 to 12 cycles. In TCRdb, the 5' RACE reads were re-called with MiXCR into one record per CDR3 protein. The table shows more than 700,000 distinct CDR3 sequences, with about half occurring only once. RNA extraction gave at least 5.5 micrograms of total RNA per sample.

The chain is built from TRBV27 and TRBJ1-4; 7 nucleotides align to TRBD1. The sequence was obtained from an elderly man in good health. The specimen sequenced was blood. The CDR3 loop is CASSLSTGIEKLFF. For the CDR3, the DNA is TGTGCCAGCAGTTTATCGACAGGGATTGAAAAACTGTTTTTT.